This entry is about one T cell receptor (beta chain). CDR3 length: 15 amino acids. Germline assignment: CDR1 SGDLS and CDR2 YYNGEE. V shed 2 bases and J 7 bases; nucleotides not matched to a gene: 5. This record comes from a study of blood T cells in healthy people across ages. Then a second PCR, running roughly 7 to 11 cycles, was carried out with a sample-barcoded 5' primer and a J-beta primer mix. In TCRdb, the 5' RACE reads were re-called with MiXCR into one record per CDR3 protein. The data contain over 600,000 distinct CDR3 sequences, roughly 41% of them seen just once; the ten biggest clones take up around 30%.

This TCR was sampled from an older man in good health. The V and J genes are TRBV9 and TRBJ2-7, with 14 positions matching TRBD2. Sample: blood. The CDR3 reads CASSVGLAGEWEQYF. The CDR3 DNA follows: TGTGCCAGCAGCGTGGGACTAGCGGGGGAATGGGAGCAGTACTTC.